Described below is a single T cell receptor beta chain sequence and its context. As yet, its antigen is unknown. The source of the sample is a study of CD8+ T cells in alopecia areata. About the research overall: A regimen of oral tofacitinib, 5 to 10 mg twice daily, was given to treated patients. General study results and limits: Compared with normal scalp, lesional scalp had higher clonality and more expanded CD8+ clones.

Treatment denoted: oral pan-JAK inhibitor, 5-10 mg twice daily. The sorting of PBMCs gave CD4+ and CD8+ T cells. Extracted RNA was reverse transcribed into cDNA, the sequencing template. The repertoire was sequenced with immunoSEQ multiplex PCR; TCRdb's copy has only in-frame clones and lacks some. The table lists 170,000 or so clones, 58% of them singletons. The input for sequencing was CD8+ T cells sorted from blood, taken at week 24, from a patient treated with tofacitinib. This clonotype originated in a human donor with alopecia areata.

The CDR3 nucleotides are TGTGCCAGCAGTGTGGGAGAAAACATTCAGTACTTC. It codes for CASSVGENIQYF. This chain connects TRBV25-1 to TRBJ2-4, with D possibly matching TRBD2 (5 bases). CDR1 is MGHDK, CDR2 SYGVNS, per germline. V was cut by 4 bases and J by 5 bases, with 6 bases left in between. The CDR3 runs 12 residues.